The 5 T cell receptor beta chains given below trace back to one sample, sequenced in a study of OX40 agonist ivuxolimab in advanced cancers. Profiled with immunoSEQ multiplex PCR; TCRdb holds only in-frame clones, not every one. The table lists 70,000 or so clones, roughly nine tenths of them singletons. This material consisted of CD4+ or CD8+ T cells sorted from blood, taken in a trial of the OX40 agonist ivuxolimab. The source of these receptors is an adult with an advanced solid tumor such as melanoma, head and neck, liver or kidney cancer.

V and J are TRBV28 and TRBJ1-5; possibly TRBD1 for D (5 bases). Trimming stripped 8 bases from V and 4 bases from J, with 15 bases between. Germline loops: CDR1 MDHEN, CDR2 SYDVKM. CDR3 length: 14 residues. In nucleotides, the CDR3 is TGTGCCAGCTTGATCGACAGAAATAATCAGCCCCAGCATTTT. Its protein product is CASLIDRNNQPQHF.

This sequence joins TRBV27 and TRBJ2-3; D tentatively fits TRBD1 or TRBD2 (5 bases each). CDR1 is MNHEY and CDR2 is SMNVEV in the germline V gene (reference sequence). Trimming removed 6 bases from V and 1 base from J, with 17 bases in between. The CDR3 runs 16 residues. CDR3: CASSAGTLGGTDTQYF. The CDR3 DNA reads TGTGCCAGCAGCGCCGGGACCCTAGGGGGCACAGATACGCAGTATTTT.

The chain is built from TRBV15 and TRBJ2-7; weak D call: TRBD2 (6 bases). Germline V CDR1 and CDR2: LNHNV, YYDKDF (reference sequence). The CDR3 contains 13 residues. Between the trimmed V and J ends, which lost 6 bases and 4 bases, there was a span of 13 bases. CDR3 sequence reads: CATRSGGAYEQYF. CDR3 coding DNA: TGTGCCACCAGAAGTGGAGGGGCGTACGAGCAGTACTTC.

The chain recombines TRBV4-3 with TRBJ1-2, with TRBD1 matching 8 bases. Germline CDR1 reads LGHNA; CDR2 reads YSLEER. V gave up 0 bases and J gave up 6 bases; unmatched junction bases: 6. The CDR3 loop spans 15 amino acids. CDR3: CASSQDWGTGDGYTF. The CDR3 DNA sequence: TGCGCCAGCAGCCAAGATTGGGGGACAGGTGATGGCTACACCTTC.

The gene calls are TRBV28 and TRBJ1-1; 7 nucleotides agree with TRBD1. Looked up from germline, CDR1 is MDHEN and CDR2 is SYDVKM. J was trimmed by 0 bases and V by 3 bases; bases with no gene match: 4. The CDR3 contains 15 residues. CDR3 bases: TGTGCCAGCAGTTTGACAGGGATCATGAACACTGAAGCTTTCTTT. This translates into CASSLTGIMNTEAFF. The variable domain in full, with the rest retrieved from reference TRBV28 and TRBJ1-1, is DVKVTQSSRYLVKRTGEKVFLECVQDMDHENMFWYRQDPGLGLRLIYFSYDVKMKEKGDIPEGYSVSREKKERFSLILESASTNQTSMYLCASSLTGIMNTEAFFGQGTRLTVV.